This T cell receptor (beta chain) is from a study of hypomethylating agent response in myelodysplastic syndrome (dated by TCRdb to the early 2020s). In terms of the full investigation: Patients were treated with the hypomethylating agents azacitidine (8 of 11) or decitabine (3 of 11). A mean patient age of roughly 72 +/- 6.3 years was recorded, and a diploid cytogenetic profile was observed most commonly. Six or seven patients had a response of complete response or hematologic improvement, and four or five patients did not respond. The cohort included some ten male and a couple of female myelodysplastic syndrome patients. Complete response or hematologic improvement counted as response, and patients meeting neither criterion were classed as non-responders. TET2 was the most frequent mutation, present in about 45% of the 11 patients.

Results and caveats for the whole study, not just this receptor: Richness, rarefaction diversity and clonality did not change significantly after hypomethylating agent treatment, across all patients or within response groups. Healthy control donors were not age-matched to MDS patients, which could have impacted the MDS versus healthy comparison. The shared GLIPH2 clusters might recognize novel MDS antigens, but this possibility was not confirmed and requires experimental validation. Responders more often showed novel clonotypes emerging, while non-responders displayed more contracted clonotypes after treatment. Only approximately 10 patients were analyzed, so the study cohort was small.

Bulk bone marrow was analyzed without sorting T-cell subsets. TCR beta CDR3 regions were immunosequenced from bone marrow of about a dozen myelodysplastic syndrome patients before and after hypomethylating agent therapy. Each patient contributed a baseline bone marrow plus two to three bone marrows at different post-treatment timepoints for longitudinal repertoire tracking. Genomic DNA was extracted from whole bone marrow, and quality was checked by TapeStation, NanoDrop OneC and PicoGreen assays. According to the germline V gene, CDR1 reads SNHLY and CDR2 reads FYNNEI. Unmatched junction bases come to 10, with V trimmed by 7 bases and J by 5 bases. The CDR3 goes from the cysteine to the phenylalanine over 14 residues. The kept DNA is CDR3 alone, 42 bases in frame from the first base. As to this clone: Its antigen has not been determined. One base away there is no much larger clone; base qualities are not given.

The library was built by means of the immunoSEQ multiplex PCR assay. Survey resolution was used, with two replicates of roughly 200 ng each, totaling 400 ng of DNA per sample. Rearranged TCRB sequences in genomic DNA were detected with the hsTCRB kit, which uses multiplex PCR primers directed at V and J genes. The CDR3 region was amplified in a first PCR of roughly 32 cycles using the QIAGEN Multiplex PCR Kit. Sample barcodes and Illumina adapters were attached to each replicate during a second PCR lasting around 8 cycles. Pooled libraries were quantified with a QuantStudio 6 and the KAPA library quantification kit. Approximately 15 pM of pooled libraries was sequenced on an Illumina MiSeq using 156-cycle single-end reads and a 15-cycle index read. Regarding the original processing steps: VDJdb annotation flagged 1.5% to 2% of about 180,000 unique clonotypes as previously reported viral-epitope-specific. Raw reads were processed into normalized, annotated TCRB repertoires with the immunoSEQ Data Assistant and immunoSEQ Analyzer. Clonotypes were analyzed with the immunarch R package version 0.6.5 and BioAnalyzer. Richness was estimated after downsampling every repertoire to the clone count of the smallest repertoire. Clonotypes were classified as expanded, contracted or novel by Fisher's exact tests, with novel defined as zero frequency before treatment. GLIPH2 clustered significantly changed CDR3 beta sequences using simulation_depth=1000 and kmer_min_depth=3, excluding CDR3s shorter than five residues. Drawn from immuneACCESS, this table holds only the in-frame rearrangements with V and J called that TCRdb kept. Clones are partly lost; checked studies trace under half to an unresolved V gene and leave the rest unexplained. That table furnishes V, J and clone size, whereas the DNA furnished D and trimming. A total of 5,500 to 6,000 clones appear in this sample, 87% of them only once. The top ten clones comprise 15% of the sample.

The sequence came from a human donor with myelodysplastic syndrome. This specimen was bone marrow, taken before or after starting hypomethylating agent treatment for myelodysplastic syndrome (not recorded which). The V and J genes are TRBV2 and TRBJ1-2; a stretch of 7 junction bases matches TRBD1. The bases are TGTGCCAGCACCTCCGGGGGACAGATTTATGGCTACACCTTC. Translated, this is CASTSGGQIYGYTF.